This T cell receptor (beta chain) derives from a study of T cell repertoires in cytomegalovirus infection. Study-level background: The study used recently identified HLA-C-restricted and well-studied HLA-B-restricted CMV epitopes. Indications of both CMV infection and matching HLA type were provided by public TCR beta signatures.

Study-wide results and caveats: Public TCR beta family frequency separated CMV-and-HLA carriers, including in an independent cohort.

TCRdb reprocessed the reads with MiXCR, giving one entry per CDR3 protein. This repertoire shows hundreds of thousands of distinct CDR3 sequences, 30% to 40% found once; its top ten account for roughly 18%. This clonotype was seen at least ten times. Its antigen is not known. Germline CDR1 reads MDHEN; CDR2 reads SYDVKM. This CDR3 comprises 17 residues. V was clipped by 6 bases and J by 7 bases, with 26 bases between them. This rearrangement joins TRBV28 to TRBJ2-3; D is undetermined. Sequences were derived from cultured PBMCs, sampled from culture after CMV antigen stimulation. This TCR derives from a human donor in good health (CMV status not recorded). Some clones in this sample may be carry-over from other donors' samples. DNA for the CDR3: TGTGCCAGCAGGTCTCCGCCCCCTTCAGGCCCTTCATATACGCAGTATTTT. Translated, it gives CASRSPPPSGPSYTQYF.